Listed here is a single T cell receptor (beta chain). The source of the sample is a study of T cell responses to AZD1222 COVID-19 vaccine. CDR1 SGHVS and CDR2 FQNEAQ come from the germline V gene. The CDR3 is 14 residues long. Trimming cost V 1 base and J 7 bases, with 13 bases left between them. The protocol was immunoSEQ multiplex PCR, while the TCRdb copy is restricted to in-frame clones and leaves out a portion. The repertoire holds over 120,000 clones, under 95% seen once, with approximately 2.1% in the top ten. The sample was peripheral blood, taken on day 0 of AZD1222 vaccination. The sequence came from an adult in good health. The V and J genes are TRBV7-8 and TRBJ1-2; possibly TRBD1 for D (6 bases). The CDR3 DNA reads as TGTGCCAGCAGCTTAGTATCTGGGGGGCTTGGCTACACCTTC. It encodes CASSLVSGGLGYTF.